The 25 T cell receptor beta chains below come from one sample, sequenced in a study of post-analysis software for immune sequencing data. General study results and limits: Relative to controls, patients had 4 or 5 TRBV segments at higher frequency, with TRBV5-6, TRBV5-1 and TRBV20-1 among these.

Tagging with unique molecular identifiers was a feature of the TCR beta cDNA libraries. TCRdb redid the calling of the PCR reads with MiXCR, one entry per CDR3 protein. The sample has about 380,000 distinct CDR3 sequences; about a third are singletons. For these receptors, no antigen is known. The sample was blood. The source of these receptors is a girl between 10 and 17 years old with multiple sclerosis.

V gene TRBV5-1 combines with J gene TRBJ1-1; D is ambiguous. V dropped 1 base and J dropped 3 bases, with 19 bases sitting between them. The CDR3 covers 17 residues. CDR1 is SGHRS, CDR2 YFSETQ, per germline. The CDR3 DNA sequence: TGCGCCAGCAGCTTGACCCCAGGCCCCCTTCATGACACTGAAGCTTTCTTT. The encoded protein is CASSLTPGPLHDTEAFF.

The chain carries TRBV3-1 and TRBJ2-6; D gene uncertain. Germline-derived CDR1 and CDR2 are LGHDT and YNNKEL (reference sequence). Trimming cost V 1 base and J 2 bases, with 6 bases left between them. This CDR3 region has 15 residues. Here the CDR3 reads CASSQVVAGANVLTF. DNA for the CDR3: TGTGCCAGCAGCCAAGTGGTGGCTGGGGCCAACGTCCTGACTTTC.

The rearrangement uses TRBV7-3 and TRBJ2-5, with D perhaps being TRBD1 or TRBD2 (7 bases each). Trimming took 5 bases from V and 5 from J, leaving 18 bases between them. CDR1 SGHTA and CDR2 FQGTGA come from the germline V gene. The CDR3 runs 15 residues. The CDR3 here is CASSQGTTQGETQYF. CDR3 coding DNA: TGTGCCAGCAGCCAAGGGACTACACAGGGGGAGACCCAGTACTTC.

The chain links TRBV19 to TRBJ2-1; 7 bases align to TRBD1. The CDR3 totals 16 residues. V lost 3 bases, J lost 5 bases, and 10 bases stayed unmatched. CDR1 is LNHDA and CDR2 is SQIVND in the germline V gene (reference sequence). The CDR3 bases are TGTGCCAGTAGTATTCGAGGGGGCCTCACTAACAATGAGCAGTTCTTC. This codes for CASSIRGGLTNNEQFF.

This clonotype has a handful of counts. V gene TRBV11-2 combines with J gene TRBJ1-2; D is uncertain. From germline, CDR1 is SGHAT and CDR2 FQNNGV. V was shortened by 6 bases and J by 3 bases, with 14 bases between the two germline ends. There are 14 residues in the CDR3. The CDR3: CASSGLQAHYGYTF. The CDR3 bases are TGTGCCAGCAGTGGTCTGCAGGCGCACTATGGCTACACCTTC.

The chain carries TRBV30 and TRBJ1-5; D ambiguous. Trimming removed 3 bases at V and 2 bases at J, with 14 bases between. Per the germline V gene, CDR1 is GTSNPN and CDR2 is SVGIG (reference sequence). CDR3 size: 15 residues. The CDR3 bases are TGTGCCTGGAGATCCAGGTCTCCCCGCAATCAGCCCCAGCATTTT. This encodes CAWRSRSPRNQPQHF.

This clonotype was observed a handful of times. This rearrangement joins TRBV6-2 or TRBV6-3 to TRBJ1-2, with no clear D. CDR1 is MNHEY and CDR2 is SVGEGT in the germline V gene. Trimming stripped 5 bases from V and 8 bases from J, with 9 bases between. The CDR3 spans 11 residues. For the CDR3, the DNA is TGTGCCAGCAGTCAGAGAGGAGGCTACACCTTC. It is translated as CASSQRGGYTF.

This clonotype was counted between two and nine times. This chain connects TRBV10-3 to TRBJ2-7, with 9 nucleotides matching TRBD1. Germline CDR1 is ENHRY and CDR2 is SYGVKD. After removal of 0 bases from V and 4 bases from J, the junction contained 7 bases not matched to a gene. CDR3 size: 16 residues. The CDR3 loop is CAISESTGTGLYEQYF. CDR3 DNA sequence: TGTGCCATCAGTGAGTCAACCGGGACAGGGTTGTACGAGCAGTACTTC.

The gene calls are TRBV6-1 and TRBJ2-7; 7 nucleotides align to TRBD1. This CDR3 contains 16 residues. Germline V gives CDR1 MNHNS, CDR2 SASEGT. Trimming took 4 bases from V and 0 from J; bases not matched to a gene: 9. Written as DNA, the CDR3 is TGTGCCAGCAGTGGTCCGGGACAGAGTAGCTCCTACGAGCAGTACTTC. Protein: CASSGPGQSSSYEQYF.

As for this clonotype: One end of the junction fails to match germline, which may point to a read error. The V and J genes are TRBV12-3 or TRBV12-4 and TRBJ2-3; 11 nucleotides agree with TRBD2. The CDR3 sequence is 16 residues long. The CDR3 spells CASSLLAGGPTDAQYF. CDR3 nucleotides: TGTGCCAGCAGTTTACTAGCGGGGGGACCCACAGATGCGCAGTATTTT.

A few counts support this clonotype. V gene TRBV24-1 combines with J gene TRBJ2-3; D possibly uses TRBD1 or TRBD2 (5 bases each). The length of the CDR3 is 14 residues. Trimming cost V 4 bases and J 4 bases, with 11 bases left between them. Germline V lookup: CDR1 KGHDR, CDR2 SFDVKD. CDR3 region: CATSDSGAADTQYF. CDR3 DNA: TGTGCCACCAGTGACTCCGGGGCCGCAGATACGCAGTATTTT.

This clonotype has just a few counts. This sequence joins TRBV7-3 and TRBJ2-3; D is perhaps TRBD1 or TRBD2 (5 bases each). This CDR3 spans 13 amino acids. CDR1 and CDR2 from the germline V gene are SGHTA and FQGTGA. Trimming stripped 3 bases from V and 6 bases from J, with 10 bases between. The CDR3 nucleotides read TGTGCCAGCAGCTTGTCTTGGGGGGATACGCAGTATTTT. Translated: CASSLSWGDTQYF.

Many counts were recorded for this clonotype. The J gene is TRBJ2-5, the V gene TRBV20-1, with D perhaps matching TRBD2 (7 bases). The V and J ends lost 1 base and 4 bases respectively, with 10 bases between them. Germline CDR1 DFQATT, CDR2 SNEGSKA (reference sequence). The CDR3 has 13 amino acids. The CDR3 region is CSARVAGAETQYF. DNA of the CDR3: TGCAGTGCTAGAGTGGCGGGGGCAGAGACCCAGTACTTC.

Comments on this clonotype: An end of the junction differs from the germline gene, which may be a read error. The chain uses TRBV5-1 and TRBJ1-2, with D unclear. Germline values: CDR1 SGHRS, CDR2 YFSETQ. The CDR3 is 15 residues long. CDR3 sequence (DNA): TGCGCCAGCAGTTCTGGGCCGTCTCTAAACTATGGCCACACCTTC. Its protein product is CASSSGPSLNYGHTF. Filled out from reference TRBV5-1 and TRBJ1-2, the complete variable domain reads KAGVTQTPRYLIKTRGQQVTLSCSPISGHRSVSWYQQTPGQGLQFLFEYFSETQRNKGNFPGRFSGRQFSNSRSEMNVSTLELGDSALYLCASSSGPSLNYGHTFGSGTRLTVV.

The chain carries TRBV6-1 and TRBJ2-7; D assignment may be TRBD1 or TRBD2 (5 bases each). CDR3 length equals 12 residues. Germline V gene lookup returns CDR1 MNHNS and CDR2 SASEGT. Between the trimmed V and J ends, which lost 4 bases and 7 bases, there was a span of 11 bases. The CDR3 DNA sequence: TGTGCCAGCAGTGGGGACCTTGGAGAGCAGTACTTC. Translated, it gives CASSGDLGEQYF.

This clonotype was counted between two and nine times. The rearrangement uses TRBV20-1 and TRBJ2-5; 7 nucleotides match TRBD2. The trim removed 1 base at V and 5 bases at J, leaving 7 bases unmatched. Looked up from germline, CDR1 is DFQATT and CDR2 is SNEGSKA (reference sequence). The CDR3 is made up of 14 amino acids. CDR3 in DNA: TGCAGTGCTAGAGCTAATCCCGGGGGGGAGACCCAGTACTTC. Translated: CSARANPGGETQYF.

The rearrangement links TRBV27 to TRBJ1-5; 9 nucleotides line up with TRBD1. Per the germline V gene, CDR1 is MNHEY and CDR2 is SMNVEV (reference sequence). With V trimmed by 3 bases and J by 4 bases, 4 bases remained unmatched. The CDR3 consists of 15 residues. Here the CDR3 reads CASSLMGQGNQPQHF. For the CDR3, the DNA is TGTGCCAGCAGTTTGATGGGACAGGGAAATCAGCCCCAGCATTTT.

The chain uses TRBV6-5 and TRBJ1-1; no reliable D call. The V end was cut by 4 bases, the J end by 0 bases, with 9 bases between. The CDR3 covers 14 residues. In germline, CDR1 is MNHEY, CDR2 SVGAGI. This chain's CDR3 is CASSCEGLNTEAFF. CDR3 nucleotide sequence: TGTGCCAGCAGTTGCGAGGGCCTGAACACTGAAGCTTTCTTT.

The rearrangement joins TRBV18 to TRBJ2-7; 9 nucleotides match TRBD1. Germline assignment: CDR1 KGHSH and CDR2 LQKENI. There are 14 residues in the CDR3. Losses at the gene ends were 8 bases for V and 2 bases for J; bases not matched to a gene: 7. In DNA, the CDR3 is TGTGCCAGCATGGGACAGGGAATAACCTACGAGCAGTACTTC. It yields the protein CASMGQGITYEQYF.

This clonotype was counted only a few times. This chain links TRBV20-1 with TRBJ2-7, with 14 bases lining up with TRBD2. Gene TRBJ2-5 matches the end of the DNA better, so the J call may be wrong. Per the germline V gene, CDR1 is DFQATT and CDR2 is SNEGSKA (reference sequence). CDR3 length: 14 residues. The CDR3 DNA sequence: TGCAGTGCTAAGACTAGCGGGAGGGCCGAGACCCAGTACTTC. This gives the protein CSAKTSGRAETQYF.

In regard to this clonotype: Germline is not matched at one junction end, which may reflect a read error. This sequence joins TRBV5-1 and TRBJ2-1, with TRBD1 matching over 8 bases. Germline assignment: CDR1 SGHRS and CDR2 YFSETQ. CDR3 length equals 13 residues. For the CDR3, the DNA is TGCGCAAGCAGGTCAGGGGGCATCAATGAGCAGTTCTTC. Translating gives CASRSGGINEQFF.

The sample holds one count of this clonotype. The chain couples TRBV7-2 to TRBJ2-1; 12 bases map to TRBD2. The CDR3 spans 18 residues. The J segment lost 4 bases and the V segment lost 1 base, leaving 8 bases of the junction unmatched. Germline-derived CDR1 and CDR2 are SGHTA and FQGNSA. CDR3 bases: TGTGCCAGCAGCTTAGGTCCCCCACTAGCGGGGGGTTACAATGAGCAGTTCTTC. This gives the protein CASSLGPPLAGGYNEQFF.

The chain is built from TRBV3-1 and TRBJ1-5; TRBD1 matches 9 bases. CDR3 length: 16 residues. V lost 0 bases, J lost 4 bases, and 4 bases stayed unmatched. The germline V gene has CDR1 LGHDT and CDR2 YNNKEL (reference sequence). The chain's CDR3 is CASSQDAGTGNQPQHF. The CDR3 DNA follows: TGTGCCAGCAGCCAAGACGCCGGGACAGGGAATCAGCCCCAGCATTTT.

This clonotype was observed a handful of times. The V and J genes are TRBV29-1 and TRBJ2-2; TRBD2 agrees at 13 bases. The CDR3 has 15 residues. Germline CDR1 SQVTM, CDR2 ANQGSEA. J gave up 2 bases and V 6 bases, and 3 bases lay outside the gene matches. CDR3 amino acids: CSVGTSGVNTGELFF. CDR3 nucleotide sequence: TGCAGCGTCGGGACTAGCGGGGTCAACACCGGGGAGCTGTTTTTT.

The CDR3 reads CASSSRDSDTQYF. The CDR3 DNA reads as TGCGCCAGCAGCTCCAGGGACTCGGATACGCAGTATTTT. V and J are TRBV5-1 and TRBJ2-3, with D tentatively TRBD2 (6 bases). The germline CDR1 and CDR2 sequences are SGHRS and YFSETQ. This CDR3 is 13 amino acids long. Trimming cost V 3 bases and J 6 bases, with 11 bases left between them.